This T cell receptor beta chain was sequenced for a study of T cell responses to AZD1222 COVID-19 vaccine. Study outcomes and limitations: Two doses of AZD1222 preceded a rise in Spike-specific TCR breadth and depth.

Notes on this clone: What it binds is not known. One junction end disagrees with the germline gene, perhaps due to a read error.

CDR1 is LNHDA, CDR2 SQIVND, per germline (reference sequence). This CDR3 comprises 13 residues. This table comes from immunoSEQ multiplex PCR, and its TCRdb copy is limited to in-frame clones, with some not included. The repertoire holds around 160,000 clones, with about 87% as singletons. V is TRBV19 and J is TRBJ1-4, with D uncertain. The sequencing used peripheral blood, collected on day 0 of AZD1222 vaccination. The TCR originated in an adult in good health. In nucleotides, the CDR3 is TGTGCCAGCGCGTCACAATTGTCAGGCACAGTTTTCTTT. It specifies CASASQLSGTVFF.